This passage covers 15 T cell receptor beta chains from one sample sequenced in a study of blood T cell repertoires in COVID-19. TCRdb's table, derived via immunoSEQ multiplex PCR, lists solely in-frame clones and lacks some. The table shows approximately 200,000 clones, with about 85% occurring only once. Sequencing was carried out using PBMCs or T cells enriched from blood (not recorded which). The receptors were gathered from a woman in her twenties or thirties who had recovered from COVID-19.

The chain has TRBV7-9 and TRBJ1-2; D call uncertain. With 7 bases removed from V and 2 bases from J, the gap between germline ends came to 17 bases. The CDR3 length is 15 residues. Per the germline V gene, CDR1 is SEHNR and CDR2 is FQNEAQ (reference sequence). This CDR3 reads CASTLPGGGNYGYTF. In nucleotides, the CDR3 is TGTGCCAGCACTCTCCCCGGAGGAGGCAACTATGGCTACACCTTC.

The table lists this clone with a count of one. V usage is TRBV5-6 and J usage is TRBJ1-6, with 7 bases matching TRBD1. This CDR3 comprises 15 residues. Unmatched junction bases numbered 8, after V lost 4 bases and J lost 7 bases. Germline V lookup: CDR1 SGHDT, CDR2 YYEEEE. The CDR3: CASSDQTGANSPLHF. DNA for the CDR3: TGTGCCAGCAGCGATCAAACAGGGGCGAATTCACCCCTCCACTTT.

The chain joins TRBV11-3 to TRBJ1-4, with TRBD1 as a possible D gene (5 bases). The germline V gene has CDR1 SGHNT and CDR2 YENEEA. There are 15 residues in the CDR3. Trimming cost V 5 bases and J 2 bases, with 12 bases left between them. The CDR3 region has the DNA TGTGCCAGCAGCCCTTCTCGGGGGACTAATGAAAAACTGTTTTTT. It translates to CASSPSRGTNEKLFF.

This clone was seen just once. V gene TRBV6-5 combines with J gene TRBJ2-7; TRBD2 matches at 7 bases. Per germline, CDR1 MNHEY and CDR2 SVGAGI. V lost 5 bases, J lost 2 bases, and 9 bases stayed unmatched. The CDR3 is made up of 15 amino acids. CDR3 loop: CASSPRPGLAYEQYF. CDR3 DNA: TGTGCCAGCAGTCCTCGCCCCGGACTAGCCTACGAGCAGTACTTC.

The J gene is TRBJ2-7, the V gene TRBV5-1, with D possibly being TRBD2 (5 bases). CDR1 SGHRS and CDR2 YFSETQ come from the germline V gene. V lost 2 bases to trimming and J lost 6 bases, with 15 bases between them. The CDR3 contains 14 residues. The CDR3 DNA reads TGCGCCAGCAGCTTTAGCGACGTCCTCGGCGAGCAGTACTTC. It codes for CASSFSDVLGEQYF.

The V and J genes are TRBV24-1 and TRBJ1-3, with a weak D call TRBD1 (5 bases). The V end lost 3 bases, the J end lost 0 bases, and 8 bases lay between the germline ends. From germline, CDR1 is KGHDR and CDR2 SFDVKD. The CDR3 runs to 15 residues. The CDR3 region has the DNA TGTGCCACCAGTGATGCCGACAGCTCTGGAAACACCATATATTTT. This encodes CATSDADSSGNTIYF.

The gene calls are TRBV7-2 and TRBJ2-3; tentative D call: TRBD2 (5 bases). Germline V gene data show CDR1 as SGHTA and CDR2 as FQGNSA. Trimming cost V 1 base and J 1 base, with 12 bases left between them. The CDR3 contains 16 residues. CDR3 residues: CASSLDAGHRTDTQYF. As DNA, the CDR3 is TGTGCCAGCAGCTTAGATGCGGGTCATCGCACAGATACGCAGTATTTT.

The rearrangement links TRBV9 to TRBJ2-1, with 10 bases identical to TRBD1. The CDR3 contains 14 residues. Germline V lookup: CDR1 SGDLS, CDR2 YYNGEE. The trim removed 4 bases at V and 7 bases at J, leaving 5 bases unmatched. The CDR3 reads CASSTGQGSNEQFF. DNA of the CDR3: TGTGCCAGCAGCACGGGACAGGGGTCGAATGAGCAGTTCTTC.

The chain links TRBV5-1 to TRBJ2-1; 9 bases line up with TRBD2. Trimming at V came to 5 bases and at J to 12 bases, leaving 12 bases not matched to a gene. The CDR3 extends over 14 amino acids. Germline CDR1 and CDR2: SGHRS and YFSETQ. Here the CDR3 reads CASREVAGVAGQFF. The CDR3 DNA is TGCGCCAGCAGAGAGGTAGCGGGAGTTGCGGGGCAGTTCTTC.

The V call is TRBV19, the J call TRBJ1-5; 8 positions agree with TRBD1. V lost 7 bases, J lost 2 bases, and 4 bases stayed unmatched. The CDR3 loop spans 14 amino acids. CDR1 LNHDA and CDR2 SQIVND come from the germline V gene (reference sequence). In DNA form, the CDR3 reads TGTGCCAGTATTGGACAGGGTGGCAATCAGCCCCAGCATTTT. Encoded protein: CASIGQGGNQPQHF.

This clone was seen a handful of times. This chain uses TRBV3-1 (or the pseudogene TRBV3-2) with TRBJ2-5; D might be TRBD1 (5 bases). Trimming removed 1 base from V and 4 bases from J, with 7 bases in between. From germline, CDR1 is LGHDT and CDR2 YNNKEL (reference sequence). This CDR3 region has 13 residues. CDR3 sequence reads: CASSQVQGETQYF. In DNA form, the CDR3 reads TGTGCCAGCAGCCAAGTCCAGGGAGAGACCCAGTACTTC.

This clone occurred a few times. This chain connects TRBV27 to TRBJ1-2, with D unclear. V shed 4 bases and J shed 2 bases, with 11 bases lying between them. Germline CDR1 is MNHEY and CDR2 is SMNVEV (reference sequence). The CDR3 has 14 residues. CDR3 coding DNA: TGTGCCAGCAGTTCCCAAGGCGGGAACTATGGCTACACCTTC. This translates into CASSSQGGNYGYTF.

This clone has only a few counts. The genes are TRBV18 and TRBJ1-1; TRBD1 aligns across 7 bases. The germline V gene encodes CDR1 KGHSH and CDR2 LQKENI. The V and J ends lost 3 bases and 4 bases, in that order; junction bases with no gene match: 11. CDR3 length: 16 amino acids. The CDR3 loop is CASSPEQGIQGTEAFF. CDR3 DNA sequence: TGTGCCAGCTCACCGGAACAGGGGATCCAGGGCACTGAAGCTTTCTTT.

The gene calls are TRBV25-1 and TRBJ2-1; 8 bases agree with TRBD2. Trimming cost V 7 bases and J 4 bases; bases outside gene matches: 6. The CDR3 is 14 residues long. Germline V lookup: CDR1 MGHDK, CDR2 SYGVNS. For the CDR3, the DNA is TGTGCCAGCACCATAGCGGGGCAATACAATGAGCAGTTCTTC. It translates to CASTIAGQYNEQFF.

This clone came up once. The chain is built from TRBV15 and TRBJ1-1; 9 bases match TRBD1. This CDR3 is built from 15 residues. Per the germline V gene, CDR1 is LNHNV and CDR2 is YYDKDF (reference sequence). V lost 1 base to trimming and J lost 7 bases; unmatched junction nucleotides: 7. The CDR3 here is CATSRAGTGFFEAFF. The CDR3 bases are TGTGCCACCAGCAGAGCCGGGACAGGGTTTTTTGAAGCTTTCTTT.